This T cell receptor beta chain was identified in a study of tumor-infiltrating lymphocytes in primary liver carcinoma. Note on this clonotype: The junction does not match germline at one end; this may be a read error.

For blood RNA, unsorted whole blood served as the source, and germline DNA was extracted too. Reverse transcription of 500 to 650 ng total RNA with a constant-region primer produced TCR beta cDNA. Libraries covering TCR beta were generated through three nested multiplex PCR rounds (using a slightly modified ARM-PCR). One entry per CDR3 protein results from TCRdb running MiXCR on the multiplex PCR reads. The sample has about 310,000 distinct CDR3 sequences, 50% to 75% seen once. The source of this sequence is a woman in her twenties or thirties with primary liver carcinoma and hepatitis B virus infection. The sequenced sample was peripheral blood.

The CDR3 loop is CSSRYRGQDRDTDTQYF. CDR3 in DNA: TGTTCCAGCAGATACCGGGGCCAGGACAGGGACACAGATACGCAGTATTTT. This sequence joins TRBV7-9 and TRBJ2-3; 8 nucleotides align to TRBD1. The CDR3 extends over 17 amino acids. Germline values: CDR1 SEHNR, CDR2 FQNEAQ (reference sequence).